This T cell receptor beta chain originates from a study of TIL therapy for anti-PD-1-resistant metastatic lung cancer. At the level of the study: Most patients had lung adenocarcinoma.

Sequencing used immunoSEQ v3. Libraries were sequenced to around 2 million read pairs (survey) or roughly 4.5-6 million (deep). The assay was immunoSEQ multiplex PCR, and TCRdb's table has in-frame clones only and misses some. The repertoire includes fewer than 20,000 clones, about four fifths of them detected once, and around 2.4% sits in the top ten. Time point described: pre-treatment sample, taken before nivolumab and TIL therapy. As to this clone: The antigen is not known.

Study results and caveats: This highly selected cohort may not generalize to typical lung cancer patients.

The sequencing used blood, collected at baseline. This receptor was identified in a person between 30 and 80 years old with non-small cell lung cancer.

The CDR3 nucleotides are TGTGCCTGGAGTGTAGGGGAGACCCAGTACTTC. Protein: CAWSVGETQYF. The rearrangement uses TRBV30 and TRBJ2-5; D is unclear. The CDR3 is made up of 11 amino acids. CDR1 and CDR2 from the germline V gene are GTSNPN and SVGIG (reference sequence). Trimming pared 0 bases from V and 5 bases from J, leaving 4 bases between.